The entry that follows covers one TCR beta chain sequence. The CDR3 totals 14 residues. The ends were cut back, 3 bases at V and 9 bases at J, with 18 bases in the middle. The V gene's germline CDR1 is SGHDT and CDR2 YYEEEE. As handled by the study authors: Amplification from reference gene primers served as the basis for estimated nucleated cell counts. Here immunoSEQ multiplex PCR was the method, and the copy in TCRdb shows in-frame clones only, minus some. The D gene and trimming were derived from the DNA, and the V and J assignments and clone size from that table. The sample has 270,000 or so clones, under 90% seen once. The sample originates from a study of blood T cell repertoires in COVID-19. Across the whole study: Donors in the United States, Italy and Spain gave samples during acute or convalescent COVID-19. Nucleic acid was either cDNA or gDNA, and it came from T cells, B-cell-depleted T cells, or PBMCs.

Sequenced material: peripheral blood. The V and J genes are TRBV5-6 and TRBJ2-5; D may be TRBD1 (6 bases). This TCR derives from a woman in her sixties with active or convalescent COVID-19. Here the CDR3 reads CASSWGRGGLAQYF. CDR3 DNA sequence: TGTGCCAGCAGCTGGGGGAGAGGGGGTTTGGCCCAGTACTTC.